This paragraph reports one TCR beta chain. Its antigen is still unknown. This record comes from a study of shared clonotypes between healthy human individuals. Study findings and constraints: Clonotype sharing levels among donors were expected to vary with sequencing depth.

Clones were read by immunoSEQ multiplex PCR, and TCRdb kept only the in-frame ones, dropping some. The sample includes some 500,000 clones, around 80% of them seen just once. Germline loops: CDR1 GTSNPN, CDR2 SVGIG (reference sequence). V lost 4 bases and J 6 bases, leaving 11 bases between the germline ends. The CDR3 is made up of 12 amino acids. The chain uses TRBV30 and TRBJ2-3, with D unclear. This clonotype was obtained from a woman in her 40s in good health. Some clones in this sample may be carry-over from other donors' samples. Sequenced input: PBMCs. CDR3 DNA sequence: TGTGCCTGGACTACCTCCCGGGATACGCAGTATTTT. Its protein is CAWTTSRDTQYF.